This TCR beta chain stems from a study of blood T cells in healthy people across ages. Findings and caveats of the study: Getting older went along with TCR beta diversity per million T cells dropping roughly linearly. Underestimates were what the diversity estimates from one million T cells were considered to be. The long-lived group displayed more naive CD4+ cells, plus higher diversity, than the aged donors did.

A second about 7 to 11 cycle PCR used barcoded and J-beta primers. In TCRdb, the 5' RACE reads were re-called with MiXCR into one record per CDR3 protein. The sample lists more than 650,000 distinct CDR3 sequences; 20% to 25% were seen once. Remarks on this clonotype: Its antigen is undetermined. The germline gene is not matched at one end of the junction; a read error may be the cause.

The CDR3 is made up of 14 amino acids. Germline CDR1 reads MNHNS; CDR2 reads SASEGT. Each donor gave roughly 10 milliliters of peripheral blood. Source material: blood. The chain employs TRBV6-1 and TRBJ2-7; 7 nucleotides line up with TRBD1. This TCR was sampled from a man in his 70s in good health. CDR3: CASTEDRVPYEQYF. The CDR3 DNA reads as TGTGCCAGCACTGAAGACAGGGTACCCTACGAGCAGTACTTC.